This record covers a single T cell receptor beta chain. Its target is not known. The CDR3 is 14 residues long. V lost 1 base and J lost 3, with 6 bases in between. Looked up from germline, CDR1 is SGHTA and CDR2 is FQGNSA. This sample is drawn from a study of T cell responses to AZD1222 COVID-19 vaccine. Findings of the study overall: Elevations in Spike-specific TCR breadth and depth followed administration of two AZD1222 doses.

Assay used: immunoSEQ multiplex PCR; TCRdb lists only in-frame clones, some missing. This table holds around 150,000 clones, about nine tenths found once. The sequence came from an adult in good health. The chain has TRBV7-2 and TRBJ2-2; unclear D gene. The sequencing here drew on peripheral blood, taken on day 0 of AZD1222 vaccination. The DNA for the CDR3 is TGTGCCAGCAGCTTAGTCCGCGACACCGGGGAGCTGTTTTTT. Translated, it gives CASSLVRDTGELFF.